This T cell receptor (beta chain) was sequenced during a study of T cell responses to AZD1222 COVID-19 vaccine. Whole-study findings and limits: Spike-wide vaccine-associated CD4 TCRs dominated at 160-218 and 743-854. Vaccination with two AZD1222 doses was followed by a rise in Spike-specific TCR breadth and depth. In a largely white British group with more females than males, clonal diversity was possibly underestimated.

Analyses pooled second doses at about 4 or about 12 weeks. The protocol was immunoSEQ multiplex PCR, while the TCRdb copy is restricted to in-frame clones and leaves out a portion. The table lists roughly 110,000 clones, around 88% of them singletons. The CDR3 extends over 13 amino acids. The germline CDR1 and CDR2 sequences are SGHAT and FQNNGV. V was shortened by 5 bases and J by 14 bases, with 20 bases between the two germline ends. Regarding this clone: Its antigen is unidentified.

The V gene is TRBV11-2, the J gene TRBJ2-3; TRBD1 might be the D (6 bases). The sequencing used peripheral blood, collected 28 days after the second AZD1222 dose. The TCR sequence derives from an adult who received the AZD1222 COVID-19 vaccine. CDR3 in amino acids: CASSRTSSGVPYF. The CDR3 DNA reads as TGTGCCAGCAGCCGAACCAGCTCAGGGGTTCCGTATTTT. The entire variable domain, with the rest obtained from reference TRBV11-2 and TRBJ2-3, is as follows: EAGVAQSPRYKIIEKRQSVAFWCNPISGHATLYWYQQILGQGPKLLIQFQNNGVVDDSQLPKDRFSAERLKGVDSTLKIQPAKLEDSAVYLCASSRTSSGVPYFGPGTRLTVL.